This TCR beta chain is drawn from a study of OX40 agonist ivuxolimab in advanced cancers. Background on the whole study: Ivuxolimab, which targeted the costimulatory receptor OX40 (CD134), was an agonistic, fully human IgG2 monoclonal antibody. The paper covers the monotherapy dose-escalation part of the phase I ivuxolimab trial, which included N ≈ 54 patients. Intravenous ivuxolimab was administered to patients every 2 weeks at six dose levels: 0.01, 0.1, 0.3, 1.5, 3 and 10 mg/kg. Peripheral TCRbeta sequencing was intended to test whether TCR sequence diversity was altered and clonal T-cell expansion was caused by ivuxolimab. Prior anti-PD-1, anti-PD-L1 or anti-CTLA-4 therapy was permitted, and checkpoint inhibitors had been received by less than 45% of dose-escalation patients. Among the roughly 50 dose-escalation patients, around 20 had hepatocellular carcinoma, some 15 melanoma, 9 renal cell carcinoma and 9 head and neck cancer. A male proportion of around 81% and a mean age of roughly 55 years, ranging from 23 to 79, were recorded for the dose-escalation cohort. Partial responses occurred in three dose-escalation patients, of whom one had hepatocellular carcinoma and two had cutaneous melanoma. What the research found in general, with its limitations: After ivuxolimab, expanded clones were on average more numerous among CD8+ T cells than among CD4+ T cells. Which antigens the clonally expanded peripheral T cells were specific for was not determined. Clonal expansion of both CD4+ and CD8+ blood T cells was observed from baseline to week 6 at doses 0.1 to 3.0 mg/kg. Low levels of normalized T-cell clonal expansion were also seen in some patients who did not respond. In the 0.1-3.0 mg/kg groups, partial responders had among the lowest normalized peripheral clonal expansion, particularly in CD8+ T cells.

About this clone: There is no known antigen for this receptor. No base qualities exist here, and no much larger clone lies one base off it.

Patients with a history of autoimmune disease or receiving systemic immunosuppression were excluded from the trial. Peripheral blood for TCR sequencing was drawn from every dose cohort at baseline, at cycle 4 day 1 and at cycle 7 day 1. Samples came from an open-label, multicenter, first-in-human phase I dose-escalation trial of ivuxolimab. Adults with locally advanced or metastatic melanoma, renal cell, hepatocellular, or head and neck squamous cell carcinoma were enrolled in the trial. Before TCR sequencing, CD4+ T cells and CD8+ T cells from peripheral blood were sorted into separate populations. Trimming accounts for 6 bases at V and 5 bases at J, while the number of junction bases matched to no gene is 11. CDR1 and CDR2, per the germline V gene, are MNHNS and SASEGT. The CDR3, cysteine through phenylalanine, is 15 amino acids long. The sequence is cut down to CDR3 DNA, 45 bases in frame from base 1.

For sequencing of the TCRbeta CDR3 region, genomic DNA was extracted from the sorted cells. The immunoSEQ Assay was used to sequence the TCRbeta CDR3 regions. TCRdb mirrors the immuneACCESS table, restricted to in-frame sequences. Some clones are absent from its copies; in checked studies, under half trace to an unresolved V gene, and the reason for the others is unknown. Present in this sample are roughly 67,000 clones, 84% of which were seen just once. 1.5% to 2% of the sample is taken by the ten largest. The clonotype originates from an adult with an advanced solid tumor such as melanoma, head and neck, liver or kidney cancer. The chain is assembled from TRBV6-1 and TRBJ2-5; 8 central nucleotides agree with TRBD1. Material: CD4+ or CD8+ T cells sorted from blood, obtained in a trial of the OX40 agonist ivuxolimab. At the DNA level, the sequence is TGTGCCAGCAGGAGAATGGACAGGGTCCGTGAGACCCAGTACTTC. This is translated as CASRRMDRVRETQYF.